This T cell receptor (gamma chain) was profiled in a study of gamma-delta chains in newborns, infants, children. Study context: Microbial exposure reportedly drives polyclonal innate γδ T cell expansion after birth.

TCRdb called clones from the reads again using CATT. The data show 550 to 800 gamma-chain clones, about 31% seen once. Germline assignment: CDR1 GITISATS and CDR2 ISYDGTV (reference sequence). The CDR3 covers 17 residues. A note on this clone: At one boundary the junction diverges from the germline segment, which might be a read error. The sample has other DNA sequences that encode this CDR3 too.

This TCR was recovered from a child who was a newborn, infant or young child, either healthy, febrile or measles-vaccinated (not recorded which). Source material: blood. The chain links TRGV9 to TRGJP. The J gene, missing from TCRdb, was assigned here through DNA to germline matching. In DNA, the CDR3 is TGTGCCTTGTGGGAGGTCCTCCAAGAGTTGGGCAAAAAGATCAAGGTATTT. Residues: CALWEVLQELGKKIKVF.